Detailed here is one T cell receptor beta chain. Its antigen is currently unknown. Being one base from a much bigger clone, this may be a read error. Since the CDR3 does not end with the conserved phenylalanine or tryptophan, this likely comes from a read error. This specimen belongs to a study of identical twins. MiXCR was run by TCRdb on the 5' RACE reads, yielding one entry per CDR3 protein. The sample holds 150,000 or so distinct CDR3 sequences, under 4.5% seen once. General study findings and limits: Donors were not followed over many years; analysis was cross-sectional. Fewer insertions were carried by abundant cord blood beta clonotypes, but none was seen in memory repertoires.

Germline CDR1 LGHNA, CDR2 YNFKEQ. The CDR3 length is 15 residues. V was pared by 0 bases and J by 1 base, with 1 base of the junction left unmatched. The chain is built from TRBV4-2 and TRBJ1-1; 8 bases fit TRBD1. The sample taken for sequencing was memory T cells sorted from blood. The clonotype comes from a man younger than 35 in good health. The CDR3 reads CASSQEGTGNTEAFC. CDR3 DNA: TGTGCCAGCAGCCAAGAGGGGACAGGGAACACTGAAGCTTTCTGT.